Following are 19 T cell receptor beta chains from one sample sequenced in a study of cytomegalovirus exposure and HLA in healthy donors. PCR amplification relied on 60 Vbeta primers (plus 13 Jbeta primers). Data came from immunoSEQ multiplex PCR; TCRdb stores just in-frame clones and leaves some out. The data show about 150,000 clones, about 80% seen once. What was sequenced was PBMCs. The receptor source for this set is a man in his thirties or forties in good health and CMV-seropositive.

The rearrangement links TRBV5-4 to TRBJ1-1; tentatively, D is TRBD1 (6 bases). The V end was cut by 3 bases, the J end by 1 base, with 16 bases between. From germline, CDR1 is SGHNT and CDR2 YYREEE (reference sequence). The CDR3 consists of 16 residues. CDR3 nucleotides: TGTGCCAGCAGCTCCCCGCCACAGGGACCGAACACTGAAGCTTTCTTT. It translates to CASSSPPQGPNTEAFF.

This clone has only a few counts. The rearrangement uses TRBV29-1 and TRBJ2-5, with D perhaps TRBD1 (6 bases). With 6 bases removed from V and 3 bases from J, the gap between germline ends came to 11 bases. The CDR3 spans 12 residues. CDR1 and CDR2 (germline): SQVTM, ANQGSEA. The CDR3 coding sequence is TGCAGCGTGAGGACAGCCGAAGAGACCCAGTACTTC. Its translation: CSVRTAEETQYF. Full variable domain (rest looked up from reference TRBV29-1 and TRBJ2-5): SAVISQKPSRDICQRGTSLTIQCQVDSQVTMMFWYRQQPGQSLTLIATANQGSEATYESGFVIDKFPISRPNLTFSTLTVSNMSPEDSSIYLCSVRTAEETQYFGPGTRLLVL.

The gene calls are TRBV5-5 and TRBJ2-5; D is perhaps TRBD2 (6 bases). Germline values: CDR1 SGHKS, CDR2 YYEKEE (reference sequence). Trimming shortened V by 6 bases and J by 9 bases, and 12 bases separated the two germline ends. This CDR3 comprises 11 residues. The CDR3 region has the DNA TGTGCCAGCACCGGCGGCGGGGCCCAGTACTTC. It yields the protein CASTGGGAQYF.

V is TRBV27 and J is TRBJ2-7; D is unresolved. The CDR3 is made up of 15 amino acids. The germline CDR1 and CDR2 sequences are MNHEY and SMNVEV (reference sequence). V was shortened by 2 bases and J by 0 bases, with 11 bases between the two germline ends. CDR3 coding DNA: TGTGCCAGCAGTTTAGGAGTTGGAGACTCCTACGAGCAGTACTTC. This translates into CASSLGVGDSYEQYF.

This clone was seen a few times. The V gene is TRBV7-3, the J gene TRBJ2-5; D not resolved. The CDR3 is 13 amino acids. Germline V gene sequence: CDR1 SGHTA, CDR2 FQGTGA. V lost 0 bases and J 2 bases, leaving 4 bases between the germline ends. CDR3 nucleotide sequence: TGTGCCAGCAGCTTAACTACACAAGAGACCCAGTACTTC. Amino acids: CASSLTTQETQYF.

The CDR3 DNA reads TGTGCCAGCAGTGACAGGGTAGGGGGTATTTTGAGCACTGAAGCTTTCTTT. It yields the protein CASSDRVGGILSTEAFF. The chain employs TRBV6-1 and TRBJ1-1, with D possibly being TRBD1 (6 bases). V gave up 3 bases and J gave up 4 bases, with 21 bases separating them. In germline, CDR1 is MNHNS, CDR2 SASEGT. CDR3 size: 17 residues.

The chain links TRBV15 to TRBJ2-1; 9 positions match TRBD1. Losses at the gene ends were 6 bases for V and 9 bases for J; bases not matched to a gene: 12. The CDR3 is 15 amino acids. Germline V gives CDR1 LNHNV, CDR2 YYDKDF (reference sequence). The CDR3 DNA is TGTGCCACCAGAAAAGGAGGGACAGGGATTTTTGAGCAGTTCTTC. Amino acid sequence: CATRKGGTGIFEQFF.

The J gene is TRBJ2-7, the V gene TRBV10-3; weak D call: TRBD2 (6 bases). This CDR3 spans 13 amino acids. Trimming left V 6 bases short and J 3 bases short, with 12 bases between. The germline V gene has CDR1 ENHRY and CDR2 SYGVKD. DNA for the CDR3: TGTGCCATCAGACTTGACGGGAGCTACGAGCAGTACTTC. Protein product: CAIRLDGSYEQYF.

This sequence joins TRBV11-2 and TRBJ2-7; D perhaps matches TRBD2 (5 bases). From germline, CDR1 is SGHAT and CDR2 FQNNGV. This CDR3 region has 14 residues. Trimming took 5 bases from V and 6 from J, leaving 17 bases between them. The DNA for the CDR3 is TGTGCCAGCAGCCTAGCCAATCCCAGCGGCGAGCAGTACTTC. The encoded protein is CASSLANPSGEQYF. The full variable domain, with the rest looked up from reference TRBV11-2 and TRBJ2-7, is EAGVAQSPRYKIIEKRQSVAFWCNPISGHATLYWYQQILGQGPKLLIQFQNNGVVDDSQLPKDRFSAERLKGVDSTLKIQPAKLEDSAVYLCASSLANPSGEQYFGPGTRLTVT.

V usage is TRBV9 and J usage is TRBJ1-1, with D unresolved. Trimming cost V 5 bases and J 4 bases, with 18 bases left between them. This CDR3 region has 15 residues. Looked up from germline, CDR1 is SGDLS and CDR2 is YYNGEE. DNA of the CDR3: TGTGCCAGCAGTCCTAACTCGGGATTTGTCACTGAAGCTTTCTTT. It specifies CASSPNSGFVTEAFF.

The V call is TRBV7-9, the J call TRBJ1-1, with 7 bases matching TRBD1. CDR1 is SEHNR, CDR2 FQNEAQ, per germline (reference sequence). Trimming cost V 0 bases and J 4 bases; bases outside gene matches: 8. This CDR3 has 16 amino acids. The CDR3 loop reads CASSLALEGASTEAFF. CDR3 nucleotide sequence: TGTGCCAGCAGCTTAGCGCTGGAGGGGGCGAGCACTGAAGCTTTCTTT.

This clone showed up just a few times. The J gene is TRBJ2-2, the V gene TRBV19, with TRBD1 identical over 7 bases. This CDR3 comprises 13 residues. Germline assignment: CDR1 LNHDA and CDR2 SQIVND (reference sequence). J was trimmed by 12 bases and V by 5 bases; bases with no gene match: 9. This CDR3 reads CASSDDRAGQLFF. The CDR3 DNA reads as TGTGCCAGTAGTGATGACAGGGCCGGACAGCTGTTTTTT.

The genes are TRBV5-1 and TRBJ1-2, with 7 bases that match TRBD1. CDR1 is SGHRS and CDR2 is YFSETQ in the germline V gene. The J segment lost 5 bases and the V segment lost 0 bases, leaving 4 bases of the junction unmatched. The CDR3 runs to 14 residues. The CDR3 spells CASSLGQGGYGYTF. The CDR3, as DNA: TGCGCCAGCAGCTTGGGACAGGGCGGGTATGGCTACACCTTC.

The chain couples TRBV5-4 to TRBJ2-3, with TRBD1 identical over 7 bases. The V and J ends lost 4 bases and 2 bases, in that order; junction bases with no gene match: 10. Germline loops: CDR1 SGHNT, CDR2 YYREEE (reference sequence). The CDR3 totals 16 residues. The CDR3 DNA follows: TGTGCCAGCAGCCACAGGGGTGGGGCGCCCACAGATACGCAGTATTTT. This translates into CASSHRGGAPTDTQYF.

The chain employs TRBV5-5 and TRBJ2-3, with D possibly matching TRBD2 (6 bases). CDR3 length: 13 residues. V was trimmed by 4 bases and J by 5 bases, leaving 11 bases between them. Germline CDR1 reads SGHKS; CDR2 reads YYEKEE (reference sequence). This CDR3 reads CASSPGTQDTQYF. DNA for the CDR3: TGTGCCAGCAGCCCAGGGACTCAAGATACGCAGTATTTT.

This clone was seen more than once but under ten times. The DNA for the CDR3 is TGTGCCAGCAGCGGGACTAGCGGGAGGGAGGGGACTAGCACAGATACGCAGTATTTT. Protein: CASSGTSGREGTSTDTQYF. The chain combines TRBV5-5 with TRBJ2-3, with 16 positions matching TRBD2. The CDR3 is made up of 19 amino acids. V gave up 4 bases and J gave up 0 bases; unmatched junction bases: 8. Germline assignment: CDR1 SGHKS and CDR2 YYEKEE (reference sequence).

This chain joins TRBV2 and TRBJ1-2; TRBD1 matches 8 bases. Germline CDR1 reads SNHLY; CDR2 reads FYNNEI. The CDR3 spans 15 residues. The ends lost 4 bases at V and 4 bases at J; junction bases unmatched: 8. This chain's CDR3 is CASSVDRAPSYGYTF. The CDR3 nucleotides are TGTGCCAGCAGTGTGGACAGGGCTCCTTCCTATGGCTACACCTTC. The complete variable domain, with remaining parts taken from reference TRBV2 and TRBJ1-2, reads EPEVTQTPSHQVTQMGQEVILRCVPISNHLYFYWYRQILGQKVEFLVSFYNNEISEKSEIFDDQFSVERPDGSNFTLKIRSTKLEDSAMYFCASSVDRAPSYGYTFGSGTRLTVV.

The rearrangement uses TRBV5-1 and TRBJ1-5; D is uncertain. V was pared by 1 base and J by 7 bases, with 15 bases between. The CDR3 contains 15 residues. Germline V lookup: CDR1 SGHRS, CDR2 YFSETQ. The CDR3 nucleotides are TGCGCCAGCAGCTTGAATCCCGAGGTGGAACAGCCCCAGCATTTT. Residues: CASSLNPEVEQPQHF.

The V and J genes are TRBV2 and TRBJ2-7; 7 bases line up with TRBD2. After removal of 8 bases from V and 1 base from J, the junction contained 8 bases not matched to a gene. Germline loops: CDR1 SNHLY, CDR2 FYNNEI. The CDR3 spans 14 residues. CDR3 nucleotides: TGTGCCAGCGGGGAGGGCAGGGTTTCCTACGAGCAGTACTTC. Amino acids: CASGEGRVSYEQYF.